A single sample is the source of the 2 T cell receptor beta chains below, sequenced in a study of blood T cell repertoires in COVID-19. Measured with immunoSEQ multiplex PCR; TCRdb has only the in-frame clones, and not every one. The sample includes over 120,000 clones, 84% of them seen just once. Sequenced input: peripheral blood. Receptor source: a woman aged 55 to 70 with acute or convalescent COVID-19.

The rearrangement uses TRBV12-3 or TRBV12-4 and TRBJ1-2; maybe TRBD1 (5 bases). There are 13 residues in the CDR3. V was clipped by 3 bases and J by 5 bases, with 10 bases between them. CDR3 in DNA: TGTGCCAGCAGTTTGGGCCAGGGTTATGGCTACACCTTC. This sequence encodes CASSLGQGYGYTF.

The chain joins TRBV28 to TRBJ2-1; 9 bases line up with TRBD2. This CDR3 has 14 residues. V dropped 8 bases and J dropped 4; count of bases not matched to a gene: 6. Germline CDR1 is MDHEN and CDR2 is SYDVKM. CDR3 amino acids: CASSVLAGYNEQFF. DNA for the CDR3: TGTGCCAGCTCTGTGCTAGCGGGATACAATGAGCAGTTCTTC. Full variable domain (remainder filled in from reference TRBV28 and TRBJ2-1): DVKVTQSSRYLVKRTGEKVFLECVQDMDHENMFWYRQDPGLGLRLIYFSYDVKMKEKGDIPEGYSVSREKKERFSLILESASTNQTSMYLCASSVLAGYNEQFFGPGTRLTVL.